This T cell receptor beta chain was recorded in a study of blood T cell repertoires in COVID-19. Study-level information: In each case, the material was cDNA or gDNA derived from T cells, B-cell-depleted T cells, or PBMCs.

Per the original data handling: Reference gene primer amplification yielded estimated nucleated cell counts. The protocol was immunoSEQ multiplex PCR, while the TCRdb copy is restricted to in-frame clones and leaves out a portion. V and J calls and clone size are copied from that table; D and trimming were computed from the DNA. The sample carries 300,000 to 350,000 clones, around 90% recorded once. There are 13 residues in the CDR3. Trimming left V 3 bases short and J 4 bases short, with 9 bases between. This TCR derives from a man aged 18 to 35 with active or convalescent COVID-19. V and J are TRBV12-3 or TRBV12-4 and TRBJ1-1; D possibly corresponds to TRBD1 (5 bases). Source material: peripheral blood. In DNA form, the CDR3 reads TGTGCCAGCAGTTTCACGGGGGGCACTGAAGCTTTCTTT. Its protein is CASSFTGGTEAFF.